The clone carrying this TCR beta chain was seen a single time. The data belong to a study of blood T cell repertoires in COVID-19. At the level of the study: Both acute and convalescent COVID-19 samples were obtained from the United States, Italy and Spain. T cells, B-cell-depleted T cells, or PBMCs supplied cDNA or gDNA.

Per the authors' pipeline: Reference gene primer amplification gave estimated nucleated cell counts. Profiled with immunoSEQ multiplex PCR; TCRdb holds only in-frame clones, not every one. V and J calls and clone size are given by that table; D and trimming were obtained from the DNA. The sample contains some 260,000 clones, approximately 79% of which appear only once. Material: peripheral blood. The clonotype was recovered from a woman in her thirties or forties with active or convalescent COVID-19.

The CDR3 reads CASSMGQGLGSPLHF. The CDR3 DNA reads as TGTGCCAGTAGTATGGGGCAGGGTCTGGGATCACCCCTCCACTTT. The chain carries TRBV19 and TRBJ1-6, with D possibly matching TRBD1 (5 bases). The CDR3 loop spans 15 amino acids. The germline V gene encodes CDR1 LNHDA and CDR2 SQIVND (reference sequence). Trimming took 3 bases from V and 10 from J, leaving 16 bases between them.